A selection of T cell receptor beta chains follows, all from one sample in a study of blood T cells in healthy people across ages. MiXCR, applied by TCRdb to the 5' RACE reads, yields one record per CDR3 protein. The sample lists 1.2 million to 1.5 million distinct CDR3 sequences, 42% seen once, with roughly 7.7% in the top ten. Source material: blood. These receptors were collected from a woman under 30 in good health. CDR3s include the opening cysteine and the closing phenylalanine or tryptophan. D genes are given only for firm matches. The size entry is marked missing in some rows and otherwise reads once, few, many or a size class.

v_gene	d_gene	abundance	j_gene	CDR3nt	CDR3aa
TRBV18	TRBD2	-	TRBJ2-1	TGTGCCAGCTCCCCCAGGACTAGCGAACACAATGAGCAGTTCTTC	CASSPRTSEHNEQFF
TRBV25-1	-	once	TRBJ2-7	TGTGCCAGCAGTGAATCAGGATACAGCGAGCAGTACTTC	CASSESGYSEQYF
TRBV20-1	-	-	TRBJ1-6	TGCAGTGCTAGTACAGGGCGGGTGAATTCACCCCTCCACTTT	CSASTGRVNSPLHF
TRBV7-9	TRBD1	few	TRBJ2-7	TGTGCCAGCAGCCCCGGACAGGCCCTCGAGCAGTACTTC	CASSPGQALEQYF
TRBV4-2	-	many	TRBJ2-7	TGTGCCAGCAGCCAAGATTCCGTAACCGGCGAGCAGTACTTC	CASSQDSVTGEQYF
TRBV12-3/TRBV12-4	-	-	TRBJ2-7	TGTGCCAGCAGTTTAAATCCGTCGGCCTACGAGCAGTACTTC	CASSLNPSAYEQYF
TRBV10-3	TRBD2	-	TRBJ2-7	TGTGCCGTCAGTGAACGACTAGCGGGGCTACCTTCCTACGAGCAGTACTTC	CAVSERLAGLPSYEQYF
TRBV5-1	-	-	TRBJ2-5	TGCGCCAGCAGCTTGGCGGGGGACTGGAGAGAGACCCAGTACTTC	CASSLAGDWRETQYF
TRBV12-3/TRBV12-4	-	-	TRBJ2-2	TGTGCCAGCAGTTTTGAGATAGCTGGGGCCGGGGAGCTGTTTTTT	CASSFEIAGAGELFF
TRBV5-1	-	-	TRBJ2-5	TGCGCCAGCAGGCTACTCACGGAGACCCAGTACTTC	CASRLLTETQYF
TRBV9	-	-	TRBJ2-5	TGTGCCAGCAGCGCCGGCCTCGGACTATCCACACAGGCGACCCAGTACTTC	CASSAGLGLSTQATQYF
TRBV20-1	-	-	TRBJ2-3	TGCAGTGCTGGCATCGGCACAGATACGCAGTATTTT	CSAGIGTDTQYF
TRBV15	-	few	TRBJ2-3	TGTGCCACCAGTACCCCGACAGATACGCAGTATTTT	CATSTPTDTQYF
TRBV2	TRBD2	few	TRBJ2-1	TGTGCCAGCAGTGGACTAGCGGAAGTTTACAATGAGCAGTTCTTC	CASSGLAEVYNEQFF
TRBV7-9	-	-	TRBJ2-7	TGTGCCAGCAGCTTCCCCAGGGGAACAGCGTCCTACGAGCAGTACTTC	CASSFPRGTASYEQYF
TRBV6-6	-	few	TRBJ1-1	TGTGCCAGCAGTACCGATGACTCGGGAGGAGCTTTCTTT	CASSTDDSGGAFF
TRBV6-6	-	-	TRBJ2-1	TGTGCCAGCGTGGGAGGCCCACCCCTCAATGAGCAGTTCTTC	CASVGGPPLNEQFF
TRBV12-3/TRBV12-4	-	many	TRBJ2-3	TGTGCCAGCAGTTTTGGGGGGGCCGGAGATACGCAGTATTTT	CASSFGGAGDTQYF
TRBV7-9	-	many	TRBJ2-1	TGTGCCAGCAGCTTGGTGGTCAATGAGCAGTTCTTC	CASSLVVNEQFF
TRBV21-1	-	few	TRBJ2-3	TGTGCCAGCAGCAATGTGGCTAGAATAGTGCGAGGCACAGATACGCAGTATTTT	CASSNVARIVRGTDTQYF
TRBV21-1	-	few	TRBJ1-2	TGTGCCAGCGGGGACCTAGCCCACTATGGCTACACCTTC	CASGDLAHYGYTF
TRBV7-2	-	-	TRBJ1-2	TGTGCCAGCAGCTCTTTTACTGCTAAAGGCTACACCTTC	CASSSFTAKGYTF
TRBV11-2	TRBD1	-	TRBJ1-2	TGTGCCAGCAGCCCCTGGACAGGGGGGGTGAACTATGGCTACACCTTC	CASSPWTGGVNYGYTF
TRBV7-9	TRBD1	-	TRBJ1-5	TGTGCCAGCAAAGACAGGGGGGATCAGCCCCAGCATTTT	CASKDRGDQPQHF